A selection of T cell receptor beta chains follows, all from one sample in a study of cytomegalovirus exposure and HLA in healthy donors. Here immunoSEQ multiplex PCR was the method, and the copy in TCRdb shows in-frame clones only, minus some. The sample holds roughly 200,000 clones; more than 75% are singletons and the top ten take over 12%. Sequencing used PBMCs. The receptor set was obtained from a woman aged 30 to 39 in good health and CMV-seropositive. Each CDR3 is given with its conserved first and last residue. The D gene is left open where the match is weak. Not every row has a clone size; where given, it reads once, few, many or a size class.

j_call,clone_size,d_call,v_call,cdr3_aa,cdr3_nt
TRBJ2-3,many,.,TRBV4-1,CASSQGWGTSTDTQYF,TGCGCCAGCAGCCAAGGCTGGGGGACTAGCACAGATACGCAGTATTTT
TRBJ1-1,.,.,TRBV4-2,CASSHSGDTEAFF,TGTGCCAGCAGCCACTCAGGGGACACTGAAGCTTTCTTT
TRBJ2-7,.,.,TRBV5-4,CASSSGGFSHEQYF,TGTGCCAGCAGTTCGGGTGGGTTCAGCCACGAGCAGTACTTC
TRBJ2-5,.,TRBD1,TRBV11-2,CASSQTGTGEETQYF,TGTGCCAGCAGCCAGACCGGGACAGGGGAAGAGACCCAGTACTTC
TRBJ2-7,.,TRBD1,TRBV15,CATSSPGTGRHEQYF,TGTGCCACCAGCAGCCCCGGGACAGGGAGGCACGAGCAGTACTTC
TRBJ2-7,.,.,TRBV19,CASSIRASGQGISYEQYF,TGTGCCAGTAGTATTCGGGCCTCAGGGCAGGGAATCTCCTACGAGCAGTACTTC
TRBJ2-5,.,.,TRBV15,CATSTFRGLSGSAQYF,TGTGCCACCAGCACCTTCCGGGGACTTTCGGGAAGCGCCCAGTACTTC
TRBJ2-3,.,.,TRBV19,CASSAGGTDTQYF,TGTGCCAGTAGTGCAGGGGGCACAGATACGCAGTATTTT
TRBJ2-5,few,TRBD2,TRBV5-6,CASSWMLAGGRQTQYF,TGTGCCAGCAGCTGGATGCTAGCGGGGGGAAGACAGACCCAGTACTTC
TRBJ2-3,.,.,TRBV28,CASSLHRAKDTQYF,TGTGCCAGCAGTTTACACAGGGCGAAAGATACGCAGTATTTT
TRBJ2-2,.,TRBD1,TRBV7-2,CASSGRPGGTGELFF,TGTGCCAGCAGCGGGCGACCAGGGGGCACCGGGGAGCTGTTTTTT
TRBJ2-7,.,TRBD1,TRBV5-8,CASRDGQGAAVYEQYF,TGTGCCAGCAGGGACGGACAGGGCGCAGCAGTCTACGAGCAGTACTTC
TRBJ1-6,.,.,TRBV5-1,CASSGYGRGRGSPLHF,TGCGCCAGCAGCGGGTACGGGAGGGGACGCGGATCACCCCTCCACTTT
TRBJ2-1,.,TRBD1,TRBV12-5,CASGWPGQGPATYNEQFF,TGTGCTAGTGGTTGGCCGGGACAGGGGCCGGCTACCTACAATGAGCAGTTCTTC
TRBJ2-5,.,.,TRBV11-3,CASSRRAGGETQYF,TGTGCCAGCAGCCGCCGGGCGGGTGGGGAGACCCAGTACTTC
TRBJ1-5,.,TRBD1,TRBV4-2,CASSQADRGDQPQHF,TGTGCCAGCAGCCAGGCGGACAGGGGTGATCAGCCCCAGCATTTT
TRBJ1-2,.,.,TRBV10-3,CAVGGTSNYGYTF,TGTGCCGTGGGAGGAACATCAAACTATGGCTACACCTTC
TRBJ2-1,.,.,TRBV6-5,CASSPPARQEQFF,TGTGCCAGCAGTCCCCCCGCCAGACAGGAGCAGTTCTTC
TRBJ2-7,.,TRBD2,TRBV6-6,CASSYSPGGPDEQYF,TGTGCCAGCAGTTACTCGCCGGGAGGGCCGGACGAGCAGTACTTC
TRBJ2-7,.,.,TRBV7-9,CASGIAEQNEQYF,TGTGCCAGCGGAATAGCGGAGCAAAATGAGCAGTACTTC
TRBJ2-5,few,TRBD1,TRBV7-8,CASSGPQGAQETQYF,TGTGCCAGCAGCGGACCCCAGGGGGCACAAGAGACCCAGTACTTC
TRBJ2-3,.,TRBD1,TRBV16,CASSRQGEGDTQYF,TGTGCCAGCAGCCGACAGGGGGAAGGAGATACGCAGTATTTT